The rows below give T cell receptor beta chains drawn from one sample of a study of T cells in tuberculosis. Sequencing was performed with immunoSEQ multiplex PCR; in TCRdb, only in-frame clones are kept and a portion is missing. The sample contains over 20,000 clones, almost 97% of which appear only once. The sample taken for sequencing was PBMCs. Every receptor here comes from a donor aged 10 to 29 with latent tuberculosis or without tuberculosis infection. The CDR3 runs from the conserved cysteine through the conserved F or W. D genes are given only for firm matches. Size values are once, few and many counts, or a class for expanded clones, and some rows have none.

clone size: once
J gene: TRBJ2-1
V gene: TRBV7-9
D gene: TRBD1
CDR3 protein: CASSLEGGVKDEQFF
CDR3 DNA: TGTGCCAGCAGCTTAGAAGGGGGCGTGAAGGATGAGCAGTTCTTC

clone size: -
J gene: TRBJ1-2
V gene: TRBV29-1
D gene: -
CDR3 protein: CSAEERDTYGYTF
CDR3 DNA: TGCAGCGCGGAGGAGCGGGACACTTATGGCTACACCTTC

clone size: -
J gene: TRBJ2-1
V gene: TRBV5-6
D gene: TRBD2
CDR3 protein: CASSSFSGRLEQFF
CDR3 DNA: TGTGCCAGCAGCTCGTTTAGCGGGAGATTAGAGCAGTTCTTC

clone size: -
J gene: TRBJ1-1
V gene: TRBV18
D gene: -
CDR3 protein: CASSPRSRAEAEAFF
CDR3 DNA: TGTGCCAGCTCACCTAGGAGCAGGGCAGAAGCTGAAGCTTTCTTT

clone size: once
J gene: TRBJ1-1
V gene: TRBV16
D gene: -
CDR3 protein: CASSQEGNTEAFF
CDR3 DNA: TGTGCCAGCAGCCAAGAGGGAAACACTGAAGCTTTCTTT

clone size: -
J gene: TRBJ2-2
V gene: TRBV19
D gene: -
CDR3 protein: CASSSDINTGELFF
CDR3 DNA: TGTGCCAGTAGTTCCGACATCAACACCGGGGAGCTGTTTTTT

clone size: -
J gene: TRBJ1-2
V gene: TRBV29-1
D gene: -
CDR3 protein: CSGRQNHGYTF
CDR3 DNA: TGCAGCGGGAGACAGAACCATGGCTACACCTTC

clone size: -
J gene: TRBJ2-7
V gene: TRBV5-6
D gene: -
CDR3 protein: CASSVDSLYEQYF
CDR3 DNA: TGTGCCAGCAGCGTGGACAGTCTCTACGAGCAGTACTTC

clone size: -
J gene: TRBJ2-7
V gene: TRBV19
D gene: TRBD2
CDR3 protein: CASSDGLAGGYEQYF
CDR3 DNA: TGTGCCAGTAGTGACGGACTAGCGGGGGGCTACGAGCAGTACTTC

clone size: -
J gene: TRBJ1-1
V gene: TRBV6-5
D gene: TRBD1
CDR3 protein: CASRSGTGGTEAFF
CDR3 DNA: TGTGCCAGCAGGTCCGGGACAGGGGGCACTGAAGCTTTCTTT

clone size: -
J gene: TRBJ1-2
V gene: TRBV29-1
D gene: -
CDR3 protein: CSVLEGYGYTF
CDR3 DNA: TGCAGCGTACTGGAGGGCTATGGCTACACCTTC

clone size: -
J gene: TRBJ1-1
V gene: TRBV6-5
D gene: -
CDR3 protein: CASSYMVDSTEAFF
CDR3 DNA: TGTGCCAGCAGTTACATGGTTGATAGCACTGAAGCTTTCTTT

clone size: -
J gene: TRBJ2-5
V gene: TRBV4-3
D gene: TRBD1
CDR3 protein: CASSPRTGGLETQYF
CDR3 DNA: TGCGCCAGCAGCCCACGGACAGGGGGCTTAGAGACCCAGTACTTC